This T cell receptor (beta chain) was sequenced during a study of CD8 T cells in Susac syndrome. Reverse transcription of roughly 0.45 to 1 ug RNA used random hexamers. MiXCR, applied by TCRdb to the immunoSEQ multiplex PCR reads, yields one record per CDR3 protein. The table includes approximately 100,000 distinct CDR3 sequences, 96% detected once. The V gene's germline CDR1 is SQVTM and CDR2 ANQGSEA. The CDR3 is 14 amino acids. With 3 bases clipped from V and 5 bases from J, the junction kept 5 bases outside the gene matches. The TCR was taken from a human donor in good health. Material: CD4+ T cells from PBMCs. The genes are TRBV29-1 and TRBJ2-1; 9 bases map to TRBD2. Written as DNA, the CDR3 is TGCAGCGTTGACGAGAAGCGGGGGGACAATGAGCAGTTCTTC. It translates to CSVDEKRGDNEQFF.